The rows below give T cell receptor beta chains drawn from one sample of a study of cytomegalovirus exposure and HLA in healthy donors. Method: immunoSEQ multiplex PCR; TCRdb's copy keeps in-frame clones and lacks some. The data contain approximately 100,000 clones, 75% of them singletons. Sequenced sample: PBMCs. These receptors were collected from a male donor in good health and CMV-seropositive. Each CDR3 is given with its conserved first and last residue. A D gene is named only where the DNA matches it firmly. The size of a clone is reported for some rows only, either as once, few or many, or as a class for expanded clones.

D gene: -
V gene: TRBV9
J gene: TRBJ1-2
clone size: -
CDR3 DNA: TGTGCCAGCAGCGCCAGCCCGGGGGAGTATGGCTACACCTTC
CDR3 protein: CASSASPGEYGYTF

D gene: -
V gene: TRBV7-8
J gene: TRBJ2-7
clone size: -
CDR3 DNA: TGTGCCAGCAGCTTAGTTACAGGCGGGCAGTACTTC
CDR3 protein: CASSLVTGGQYF

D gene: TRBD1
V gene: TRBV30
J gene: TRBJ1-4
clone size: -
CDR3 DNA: TGTGCCTGGAGTGAGACAGGGGTTGCTAATGAAAAACTGTTTTTT
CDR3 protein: CAWSETGVANEKLFF

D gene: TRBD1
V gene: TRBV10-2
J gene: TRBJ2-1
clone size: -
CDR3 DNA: TGCGCCAGCAGCCGGGACAGAATATACAATGAGCAGTTCTTC
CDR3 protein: CASSRDRIYNEQFF

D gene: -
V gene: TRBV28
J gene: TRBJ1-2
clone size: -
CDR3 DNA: TGTGCCAGCAGCCAGGCCGGCCGACAAGGCTACACCTTC
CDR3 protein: CASSQAGRQGYTF

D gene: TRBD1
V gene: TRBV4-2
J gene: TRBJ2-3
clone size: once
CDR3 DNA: TGTGCCAGCAGCCAAAAAACCCCAGGGGGAGATACGCAGTATTTT
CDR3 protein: CASSQKTPGGDTQYF

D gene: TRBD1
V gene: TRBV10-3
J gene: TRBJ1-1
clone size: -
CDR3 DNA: TGTGCCATCAGACCACCGGGACAGGGTTTAACTGAAGCTTTCTTT
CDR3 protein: CAIRPPGQGLTEAFF

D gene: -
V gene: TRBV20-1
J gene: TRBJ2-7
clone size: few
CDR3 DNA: TGCAGTGCTAGAGCCGCCTACGAGCAGTACTTC
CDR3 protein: CSARAAYEQYF

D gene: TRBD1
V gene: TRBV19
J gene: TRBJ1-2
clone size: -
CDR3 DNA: TGTGCCAGTAGTACCCGGGACAGAGGCTACACCTTC
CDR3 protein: CASSTRDRGYTF

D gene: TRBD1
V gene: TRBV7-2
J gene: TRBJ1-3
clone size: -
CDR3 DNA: TGTGCCAGCAGCTACGGACAGGGAAATGCTGGAAACACCATATATTTT
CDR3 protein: CASSYGQGNAGNTIYF

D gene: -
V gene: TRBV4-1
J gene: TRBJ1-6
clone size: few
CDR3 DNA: TGCGCCAGCAGCCAAGACCCCTCCTCCTATAATTCACCCCTCCACTTT
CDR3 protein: CASSQDPSSYNSPLHF

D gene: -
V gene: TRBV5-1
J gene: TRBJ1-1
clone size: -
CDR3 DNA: TGCGCCAGCAGCGCCGACGGGGACACTGAAGCTTTCTTT
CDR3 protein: CASSADGDTEAFF

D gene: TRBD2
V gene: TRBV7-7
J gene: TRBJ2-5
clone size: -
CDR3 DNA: TGTGCTAGCAGCTTGTTAGCGGGGGATCAAGAGACCCAGTACTTC
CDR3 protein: CASSLLAGDQETQYF

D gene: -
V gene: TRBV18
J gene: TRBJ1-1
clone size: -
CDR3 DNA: TGTGCCAGCTCACAGGGGGAAGACACTGAAGCTTTCTTT
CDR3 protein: CASSQGEDTEAFF